The T cell receptor beta chain described here comes from a study of T-cell memory formation after mild COVID-19. Notes on the study in general: Day 15 to 85 contractors were CD4/CD8 balanced; later expanders leaned CD4+. Some responding clones appeared in pre-infection memory, suggesting cross-reactive memory joined.

Turning to this clonotype: Its antigen is not known.

Sample barcodes and UMIs were carried by the TCR alpha and TCR beta cDNA libraries that 5'RACE generated with constant-segment primers. TCRdb redid the calling of the 5' RACE reads with MiXCR, one entry per CDR3 protein. The repertoire holds approximately 150,000 distinct CDR3 sequences, with roughly 21% as singletons. The TCR sequence derives from an adult woman who had mild COVID-19 (a few samples of this study predate the infection). Cell type and time point are not known. The sequenced sample consisted of PBMCs or a T cell subset sorted from them (not recorded which).

The CDR3 DNA reads as TGCAGTGCTAGAACCCCCGGGACTAGCGGGAGGGCCCCCTACGAGCAGTACTTC. Translation: CSARTPGTSGRAPYEQYF. The chain employs TRBV20-1 and TRBJ2-7; 16 positions agree with TRBD2. Looked up from germline, CDR1 is DFQATT and CDR2 is SNEGSKA (reference sequence). The V gene end was trimmed by 2 bases and the J gene end by 2 bases; junction bases not matched to a gene: 9. The CDR3 extends over 18 amino acids.